A selection of T cell receptor beta chains follows, all from one sample in a study of T cells in Graves' hyperthyroidism and ophthalmopathy. TCRdb itself ran the multiplex PCR reads through MiXCR, one entry per CDR3 protein. The repertoire holds nearly 250,000 distinct CDR3 sequences, with around 17% as singletons. Input material: blood. These receptors all stem from a woman between 18 and 30 years old with Graves' ophthalmopathy. The CDR3 runs from the conserved cysteine through the conserved F or W. The D gene is left open where the match is weak. Clone sizes are given selectively: once, few, many, or a class where the clone is expanded.

TRBV29-1	TRBJ2-4	12	TRBD1	few	CSETGPQNIQYF	TGCAGCGAGACAGGGCCACAAAACATTCAGTACTTC
TRBV20-1	TRBJ1-1	15	-	many	CSARHHETVRAEAFF	TGCAGTGCTAGACACCACGAGACAGTACGGGCTGAAGCTTTCTTT
TRBV7-3	TRBJ2-3	14	TRBD2	many	CASSGGTSTDTQYF	TGTGCCAGTAGCGGGGGGACCAGCACAGATACGCAGTATTTT
TRBV2	TRBJ2-4	15	TRBD1	many	CASSGDRATKNIQYF	TGTGCCAGCAGTGGAGACAGGGCCACCAAAAACATTCAGTACTTC
TRBV10-3	TRBJ1-1	14	-	-	CAVSPDGLNTEAFF	TGTGCCGTCAGTCCGGACGGACTGAACACTGAGGCTTTCTTT
TRBV18	TRBJ1-3	15	-	many	CASSPSVTTGNTIYF	TGTGCCAGCTCACCATCGGTAACCACTGGAAACACCATATATTTT
TRBV10-3	TRBJ2-1	17	TRBD2	-	CAISGGLAGGSYNEQFF	TGTGCCATCAGTGGGGGGTTGGCGGGGGGATCCTACAATGAGCAGTTCTTC
TRBV11-2	TRBJ2-4	15	TRBD1	-	CASSLDPGQGVFGYF	TGTGCCAGCAGCTTAGACCCGGGACAGGGTGTTTTTGGATACTTC
TRBV2	TRBJ2-7	14	TRBD2	many	CASSASGSSYEQYF	TGTGCCAGCAGTGCTAGCGGGAGTAGCTACGAGCAGTACTTC
TRBV19	TRBJ1-1	13	-	many	CASSIDYITEAFF	TGTGCCAGTAGTATAGACTACATAACTGAAGCTTTCTTT
TRBV6-1	TRBJ2-4	17	TRBD2	-	CASSPGLSKLAKNIQYF	TGTGCCAGCAGTCCGGGACTATCAAAACTAGCCAAAAACATTCAGTACTTC
TRBV6-1	TRBJ1-5	17	-	-	CASSPRRAGGCNQPQHF	TGTGCCAGCAGCCCTAGAAGGGCGGGGGGATGCAATCAGCCCCAGCATTTT
TRBV24-1	TRBJ1-3	13	-	few	CATSDRTGNTIYF	TGTGCCACCAGTGACCGTACTGGAAACACCATATATTTT
TRBV20-1	TRBJ2-3	10	-	many	CSANTDTQYF	TGCAGTGCTAACACAGATACGCAGTATTTT
TRBV24-1	TRBJ2-3	16	-	few	CATSDLRGGATDTQYF	TGTGCCACCAGTGATTTAAGGGGGGGGGCCACAGATACGCAGTATTTT
TRBV7-9	TRBJ1-1	13	-	many	CASTVGGNTEAFF	TGTGCCAGCACCGTCGGCGGAAACACTGAAGCTTTCTTT
TRBV29-1	TRBJ1-3	13	-	many	CSAMVGAGNTIYF	TGCAGCGCGATGGTGGGCGCTGGAAACACCATATATTTT
TRBV11-2	TRBJ2-5	16	-	many	CASSSALPGLAETQYF	TGTGCCAGCAGCTCCGCCCTACCGGGACTTGCAGAGACCCAGTACTTC
TRBV5-1	TRBJ2-2	17	TRBD2	many	CASNSDPSGRATGELFF	TGCGCCAGCAACTCGGACCCTAGCGGGAGGGCGACCGGGGAGCTGTTTTTT
TRBV5-8	TRBJ2-2	15	TRBD1	many	CASSLELQGARELFF	TGTGCCAGCAGCTTGGAGTTGCAGGGGGCCAGGGAGCTGTTTTTT
TRBV19	TRBJ2-2	18	TRBD2	few	CASSPGLAGGLLTGELFF	TGTGCCAGTAGTCCAGGACTAGCGGGGGGGCTTCTCACCGGGGAGCTGTTTTTT
TRBV19	TRBJ2-7	13	-	-	CASGTATSNEQYF	TGTGCCAGTGGGACAGCGACTAGCAACGAGCAGTACTTC
TRBV5-5	TRBJ1-2	15	-	many	CASSLELGVIYGYTF	TGTGCCAGCAGCTTGGAGTTAGGGGTGATTTATGGCTACACCTTC
TRBV5-5	TRBJ1-5	16	-	many	CASSLAAPPSNQPQHF	TGTGCCAGCAGCTTGGCGGCTCCGCCGAGCAATCAGCCCCAGCATTTT
TRBV6-1	TRBJ2-5	14	-	many	CASSLGGQRETQYF	TGTGCCAGCAGCCTAGGGGGGCAGAGGGAGACCCAGTACTTC
TRBV5-1	TRBJ1-1	18	TRBD1	many	CASSQGSPGQGMNTEAFF	TGCGCCAGCAGCCAGGGGTCCCCAGGACAGGGAATGAACACTGAAGCTTTCTTT
TRBV24-1	TRBJ1-2	12	-	many	CATSGRGYGYTF	TGTGCCACCAGCGGTCGAGGTTATGGCTACACCTTC
TRBV24-1	TRBJ2-3	15	-	many	CATSDSSPPRNTQYF	TGTGCCACCAGTGATAGCTCTCCCCCAAGGAATACGCAGTATTTT
TRBV20-1	TRBJ2-7	13	-	-	CSAREFPPGEQYF	TGCAGTGCTAGAGAATTCCCCCCTGGCGAGCAGTACTTC
TRBV7-6	TRBJ2-5	16	TRBD1	many	CASSHSPGTGGETQYF	TGTGCCAGCAGCCACAGTCCCGGGACAGGGGGAGAGACCCAGTACTTC
TRBV5-5	TRBJ1-3	12	-	-	CASSLVGNTIYF	TGTGCCAGCAGCTTGGTTGGAAACACCATATATTTT
TRBV11-1	TRBJ2-2	15	-	many	CASSPRDGDTGELFF	TGTGCCAGCAGCCCCCGGGACGGGGACACCGGGGAGCTGTTTTTT
TRBV7-8	TRBJ1-2	15	TRBD1	many	CASSSQGGWDYGYTF	TGTGCCAGCAGTTCCCAGGGGGGTTGGGACTATGGCTACACCTTC
TRBV28	TRBJ1-1	15	TRBD1	many	CASRDGTGLNTEAFF	TGTGCCAGCAGAGACGGGACAGGCCTGAACACTGAAGCTTTCTTT
TRBV20-1	TRBJ2-1	16	TRBD2	many	CSASASGRGGYNEQFF	TGCAGTGCTAGTGCTAGCGGGAGAGGGGGTTACAATGAGCAGTTCTTC
TRBV7-3	TRBJ2-2	15	TRBD2	-	CASSSVSSGRKELFF	TGTGCCAGCAGCTCCGTTTCTAGCGGGAGAAAGGAGCTGTTTTTT
TRBV28	TRBJ1-1	15	TRBD1	many	CASRGQAGGRSEAFF	TGTGCCAGCAGGGGACAGGCGGGGGGACGGAGTGAAGCTTTCTTT
TRBV30	TRBJ2-1	14	-	many	CAWTVVLPHRPQFF	TGTGCCTGGACGGTTGTGTTACCTCACAGACCGCAGTTCTTC
TRBV7-7	TRBJ2-1	14	TRBD1	many	CASSLGTGGNEQFF	TGTGCTAGCAGCTTAGGGACAGGGGGCAATGAGCAGTTCTTC
TRBV7-6	TRBJ1-3	13	TRBD1	many	CASSVDRGDTIYF	TGTGCCAGCAGCGTAGACAGGGGGGACACCATATATTTT
TRBV10-3	TRBJ2-7	16	TRBD2	many	CAISERLAGNAYEQYF	TGTGCCATCAGTGAGAGACTAGCGGGAAACGCCTACGAGCAGTACTTC
TRBV13	TRBJ2-7	16	TRBD1	many	CASRGETGGLQDEQYF	TGTGCCAGCAGGGGCGAGACAGGGGGTTTACAGGACGAGCAGTACTTC
TRBV6-1	TRBJ2-5	17	TRBD1	many	CAGSEWAGQGEGETQYF	TGTGCCGGCAGTGAATGGGCCGGACAGGGTGAGGGAGAGACCCAGTACTTC
TRBV5-1	TRBJ2-3	17	-	many	CASSLAPRSGSTDTQYF	TGCGCCAGCAGCTTGGCTCCTCGGAGCGGGAGCACAGATACGCAGTATTTT
TRBV20-1	TRBJ1-2	12	-	many	CSASDHGYGYTF	TGCAGTGCTTCGGACCATGGATATGGCTACACCTTC
TRBV27	TRBJ1-4	14	-	many	CASPPFRFNEKLFF	TGTGCCAGCCCCCCCTTCAGGTTTAATGAAAAACTGTTTTTT
TRBV20-1	TRBJ2-3	14	TRBD2	many	CSASPSGGTDTQYF	TGCAGTGCTAGCCCTAGCGGGGGCACAGATACGCAGTATTTT
TRBV2	TRBJ1-1	15	-	-	CASSDWGGSNTEAFF	TGTGCCAGCAGTGATTGGGGGGGTTCGAACACTGAAGCTTTCTTT
TRBV6-2/TRBV6-3	TRBJ2-7	18	TRBD1	many	CASRLKPGQLRELYEQYF	TGTGCCAGCAGACTCAAACCGGGACAGCTTAGGGAGTTGTACGAGCAGTACTTC
TRBV7-9	TRBJ1-1	13	-	many	CASSLAANTEAFF	TGTGCCAGCAGCTTAGCGGCCAACACTGAAGCTTTCTTT
TRBV3-1	TRBJ2-3	15	-	many	CASSQPMASTDTQYF	TGTGCCAGCAGCCAACCGATGGCTAGCACAGATACGCAGTATTTT
TRBV12-3/TRBV12-4	TRBJ1-1	13	-	-	CASSLAIRTEAFF	TGTGCCAGCAGTTTAGCGATAAGAACTGAAGCTTTCTTT
TRBV6-2/TRBV6-3	TRBJ2-7	16	-	-	CASSYSSGGVGAEQYF	TGTGCCAGCAGTTACTCCTCGGGGGGCGTGGGGGCCGAGCAGTACTTC